Presented here are 4 T cell receptor beta chains from one specimen sequenced in a study of type 1 regulatory T cells. MiXCR, applied by TCRdb to the reads, yields one record per CDR3 protein. Of approximately 20,000 distinct CDR3 sequences listed, about 9.4% are singletons. Material: CD4+ T cells, either the whole sample or a sorted fraction (not recorded which). The source of these receptors is a human donor in good health.

This clonotype was counted ten times or more. V gene TRBV7-2 combines with J gene TRBJ2-2, with D unresolved. Germline V gene data show CDR1 as SGHTA and CDR2 as FQGNSA. V lost 2 bases to trimming and J lost 9 bases, with 10 bases between them. The CDR3 has 13 residues. The CDR3 reads CASSLLGRRELFF. The CDR3 DNA reads TGTGCCAGCAGCTTATTAGGTCGGAGGGAGCTGTTTTTT.

On this clonotype itself: One base away lies a much larger clone, so this may be a sequencing read error. A read error is likely, as this CDR3 ends without the conserved phenylalanine or tryptophan. The rearrangement links TRBV27 to TRBJ2-7; D is unclear. The V gene lost 3 bases and the J gene lost 2 bases, with 11 bases spanning the gap. CDR1 and CDR2 from the germline V gene are MNHEY and SMNVEV (reference sequence). There are 14 residues in the CDR3. The CDR3 spells CASSFLPDTYEQYS. The CDR3 bases are TGTGCCAGCAGTTTCCTACCCGATACCTACGAGCAGTACTCC.

A few counts support this clonotype. This chain uses TRBV3-1 with TRBJ2-7; D may be TRBD1 (6 bases). Germline-derived CDR1 and CDR2 are LGHDT and YNNKEL (reference sequence). CDR3 size: 10 residues. The CDR3 sequence is CPHQGYEQYF. CDR3 bases: TGTCCCCATCAGGGGTACGAGCAGTACTTC.

J is TRBJ2-3 and V is TRBV20-1; 7 nucleotides agree with TRBD1. CDR1 and CDR2 from the germline V gene are DFQATT and SNEGSKA (reference sequence). This CDR3 is 14 amino acids long. The V gene end was trimmed by 1 base and the J gene end by 6 bases; junction bases not matched to a gene: 7. The CDR3 loop reads CSARVTGEGDTQYF. DNA for the CDR3: TGCAGTGCTAGAGTAACAGGGGAAGGGGATACGCAGTATTTT.